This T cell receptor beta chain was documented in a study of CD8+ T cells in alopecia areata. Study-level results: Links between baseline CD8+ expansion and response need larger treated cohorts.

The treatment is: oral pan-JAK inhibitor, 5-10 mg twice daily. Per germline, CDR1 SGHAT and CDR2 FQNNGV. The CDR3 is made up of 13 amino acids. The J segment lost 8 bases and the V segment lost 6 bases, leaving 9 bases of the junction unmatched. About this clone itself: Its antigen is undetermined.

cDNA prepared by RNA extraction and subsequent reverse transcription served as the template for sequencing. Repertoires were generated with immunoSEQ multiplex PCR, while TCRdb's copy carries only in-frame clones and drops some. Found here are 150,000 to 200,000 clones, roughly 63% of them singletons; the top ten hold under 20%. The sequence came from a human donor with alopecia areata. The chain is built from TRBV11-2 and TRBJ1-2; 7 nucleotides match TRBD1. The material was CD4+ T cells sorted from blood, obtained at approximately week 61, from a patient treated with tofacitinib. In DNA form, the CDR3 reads TGTGCCAGCAGTTGGGTAGGGGGCCGGGGCTACACCTTC. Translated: CASSWVGGRGYTF.